The subject of this entry is one T cell receptor (beta chain). Its antigen is unidentified. TCRdb processed the reads anew with MiXCR; each CDR3 protein has one entry. The repertoire holds roughly 920,000 distinct CDR3 sequences, with around 30% as singletons. These data belong to a study of T cell repertoires in cytomegalovirus infection. As for the study in general: Recently identified HLA-C-restricted CMV epitopes and well-studied HLA-B-restricted CMV epitopes were used by the study.

Trimming took 0 bases from V and 3 from J; bases not matched to a gene: 7. Per germline, CDR1 SGDLS and CDR2 YYNGEE. CDR3 size: 16 residues. The sample here was cultured CD8+ T cells from PBMCs, taken from culture after CMV antigen stimulation. This rearrangement joins TRBV9 to TRBJ2-5; 8 nucleotides match TRBD2. This clonotype originated in a human donor in good health (CMV status not recorded). Some clones in this sample may be carry-over from other donors' samples. The CDR3 loop is CASSVVPAGAEETQYF. The CDR3 bases are TGTGCCAGCAGCGTAGTCCCAGCGGGGGCCGAAGAGACCCAGTACTTC.